This T cell receptor (beta chain) was sequenced during a study of tumor-infiltrating lymphocytes in primary liver carcinoma. As regards this clonotype: At one of its ends the junction is not consistent with the germline gene, which may arise from a read error.

Joint extraction of RNA and DNA used about 17-30 mg of bulk tissue that was unsorted. TCR beta cDNA was prepared out of 450 to 500 ng total RNA by means of a constant-region primer. Three rounds of nested multiplex PCR with slightly modified ARM-PCR produced TCR beta libraries. TCRdb ran MiXCR on the multiplex PCR reads and lists one entry per CDR3 protein. The sample records about 99,000 distinct CDR3 sequences, 69% being singletons. The sequencing sample was made of liver tumor tissue from sampling region 5. Subset reported: tumor region T5, tumor centre. The clonotype comes from a woman aged 60-75 years with primary liver carcinoma and hepatitis B virus infection.

In DNA, the CDR3 is TGTAGCGCCAGAATGGACAGGGAGGGCTACGAGCAGTACTTC. Its translation: CSARMDREGYEQYF. This chain connects TRBV29-1 to TRBJ2-7; possible D gene TRBD1, 8 bases. The CDR3 runs 14 residues. Looked up from germline, CDR1 is SQVTM and CDR2 is ANQGSEA.